What follows are 24 T cell receptor beta chains derived from one specimen sequenced in a study of molecular identifiers for immune sequencing clone quantification. TCRdb reprocessed the PCR reads via MiXCR and lists one record per CDR3 protein. Here the sample spans approximately 97,000 distinct CDR3 sequences, about 35% being singletons. The sample comprised naive CD8+ T cells from blood, with Jurkat cell RNA spiked in. Indicated subset: FACS-sorted CD8+CD4-CCR7+CD45RA+ naive T cells. The source is a human donor in good health. Some libraries in this study had Jurkat cell RNA spiked in.

Note on this clonotype: This may come from a read error, since a much larger clone is one base off. This sequence joins TRBV29-1 and TRBJ2-2, with D possibly TRBD1 on 6 matching bases. The germline CDR1 and CDR2 sequences are SQVTM and ANQGSEA. Trimming left V 1 base short and J 7 bases short, with 22 bases between. The CDR3 contains 17 residues. DNA of the CDR3: TGCAGCGTTGAAGGACCGTTCGACAGGACTGGTGGCGGGGAGCTGTTTTTT. Protein sequence: CSVEGPFDRTGGGELFF.

The J gene is TRBJ2-5, the V gene TRBV11-2, with D unclear. The CDR3 has 12 residues. Trimming took off 3 bases at V and 5 bases at J, with 7 bases between the two ends. Germline V lookup: CDR1 SGHAT, CDR2 FQNNGV. The CDR3 sequence is CASSFNPETQYF. CDR3 bases: TGTGCCAGCAGCTTCAACCCGGAGACCCAGTACTTC.

In regard to this clonotype: A read error may explain this, as a much larger clone is one base away. The chain recombines TRBV5-1 with TRBJ2-3, with D perhaps TRBD1 or TRBD2 (5 bases each). Germline loops: CDR1 SGHRS, CDR2 YFSETQ. The V gene lost 4 bases and the J gene lost 0 bases, with 6 bases spanning the gap. The CDR3 runs 13 residues. The DNA for the CDR3 is TGCGCCAGCAGCGGGGACAGCACAGATACGCAGTATTTT. Protein: CASSGDSTDTQYF.

In this sample, this clonotype turned up a few times. This rearrangement joins TRBV24-1 to TRBJ2-1; D is unclear. Germline V lookup: CDR1 KGHDR, CDR2 SFDVKD. Trimming stripped 4 bases from V and 10 bases from J, with 13 bases between. The CDR3 contains 13 residues. CDR3 coding DNA: TGTGCCACCAGTGAGGAAATCCAGAACGAGCAGTTCTTC. Translated, it gives CATSEEIQNEQFF.

This clonotype came up many times. This chain links TRBV7-8 with TRBJ2-3; D is ambiguous. The CDR3 sequence is 16 residues long. Germline V gene data show CDR1 as SGHVS and CDR2 as FQNEAQ. The ends were cut back, 1 base at V and 1 base at J, with 12 bases in the middle. CDR3 in DNA: TGTGCCAGCAGCTTAGAGAGACTCCCGGGCACAGATACGCAGTATTTT. It is translated as CASSLERLPGTDTQYF.

The J gene is TRBJ2-7, the V gene TRBV11-2; 7 bases align to TRBD1. Germline V gives CDR1 SGHAT, CDR2 FQNNGV. The CDR3 extends over 13 amino acids. Losses at the gene ends were 5 bases for V and 3 bases for J; bases not matched to a gene: 4. This CDR3 reads CASSQTGVYEQYF. The CDR3 bases are TGTGCCAGCAGCCAAACAGGGGTCTACGAGCAGTACTTC.

Points on this clonotype: A much larger clonotype is one base distant, so this may be a read error. The rearrangement links TRBV29-1 to TRBJ2-7; D remains ambiguous. V was cut by 6 bases and J by 4 bases, with 16 bases left in between. CDR3 size: 13 residues. Germline V gene data show CDR1 as SQVTM and CDR2 as ANQGSEA. The CDR3 region is CSVQPTGRYEQYF. The CDR3 bases are TGCAGCGTCCAACCAACTGGCAGATACGAGCAGTACTTC.

This clonotype showed up just a few times. The V call is TRBV7-2, the J call TRBJ1-1; 7 positions agree with TRBD1. V gave up 4 bases and J gave up 8 bases; unmatched junction bases: 19. CDR1 is SGHTA, CDR2 FQGNSA, per germline. CDR3 length: 17 residues. DNA for the CDR3: TGTGCCAGCAGCTCATACCGGGGACAGCCAGATGCCATCGAAGCTTTCTTT. As protein: CASSSYRGQPDAIEAFF. Together with reference TRBV7-2 and TRBJ1-1, the CDR3 gives the full variable domain: GAGVSQSPSNKVTEKGKDVELRCDPISGHTALYWYRQSLGQGLEFLIYFQGNSAPDKSGLPSDRFSAERTGGSVSTLTIQRTQQEDSAVYLCASSSYRGQPDAIEAFFGQGTRLTVV.

Note on this clonotype: A much more abundant neighbour one base away suggests this may be a read error. The V call is TRBV5-6, the J call TRBJ2-5, with D unclear. The V gene's germline CDR1 is SGHDT and CDR2 YYEEEE. The CDR3 is made up of 13 amino acids. CDR3 sequence (DNA): TGTGCCGGCAGCTTTAGTGTTCTGGAGACCCAGTACTTC. Translated, it gives CAGSFSVLETQYF.

The chain recombines TRBV9 with TRBJ2-2; D gene unclear. The ends were cut back, 3 bases at V and 4 bases at J, with 13 bases in the middle. Germline CDR1 reads SGDLS; CDR2 reads YYNGEE. The CDR3 consists of 15 residues. CDR3 residues: CASSGSAASTGELFF. CDR3 nucleotide sequence: TGTGCCAGCAGCGGGTCGGCAGCGAGCACCGGGGAGCTGTTTTTT.

Remarks on this clonotype: With a much larger clone just one base away, this may be a read error. This chain uses TRBV6-2 or TRBV6-3 with TRBJ2-3, with a tentative D call TRBD2 (6 bases). Trimming removed 6 bases at V and 5 bases at J, with 12 bases between. The CDR3 is made up of 13 amino acids. The germline V gene encodes CDR1 MNHEY and CDR2 SVGEGT. CDR3 DNA sequence: TGTGCCAGCAGAAATAGGACTAAAGATACGCAGTATTTT. This encodes CASRNRTKDTQYF.

The gene calls are TRBV6-6 and TRBJ2-5; D may correspond to TRBD1 or TRBD2 (5 bases each). This CDR3 is 14 amino acids long. V was cut by 6 bases and J by 4 bases, with 15 bases left in between. Germline loops: CDR1 MNHNY, CDR2 SVGAGI (reference sequence). The CDR3 DNA sequence: TGTGCCAGCAGCCCCCTAGCAGGGTCAGAGACCCAGTACTTC. It is translated as CASSPLAGSETQYF.

The gene calls are TRBV24-1 and TRBJ2-1; TRBD2 matches at 11 bases. The CDR3 length is 18 residues. With V trimmed by 8 bases and J by 0 bases, 11 bases remained unmatched. CDR1 and CDR2 from the germline V gene are KGHDR and SFDVKD. The CDR3 is CATMPGLAAKGSYNEQFF. The CDR3 nucleotides read TGTGCCACCATGCCGGGACTAGCGGCGAAAGGCTCCTACAATGAGCAGTTCTTC.

CDR3 sequence reads: CASSQERGGRRLNEQFF. The DNA for the CDR3 is TGCGCCAGCAGCCAAGAACGAGGCGGGAGGAGGTTGAATGAGCAGTTCTTC. The V call is TRBV4-1, the J call TRBJ2-1, with 8 bases identical to TRBD2. Germline V gene lookup returns CDR1 MGHRA and CDR2 YSYEKL. Unmatched junction bases numbered 11, after V lost 0 bases and J lost 7 bases. CDR3 size: 17 residues.

The chain couples TRBV29-1 to TRBJ2-5, with D possibly matching TRBD1 (8 bases). V was trimmed by 3 bases and J by 5 bases, leaving 22 bases between them. In germline, CDR1 is SQVTM, CDR2 ANQGSEA. There are 16 residues in the CDR3. The CDR3 sequence is CSVDDPGGRGLETQYF. CDR3 bases: TGCAGCGTTGATGATCCGGGGGGCAGGGGGCTGGAGACCCAGTACTTC. Together with reference TRBV29-1 and TRBJ2-5, the CDR3 gives the full variable domain: SAVISQKPSRDICQRGTSLTIQCQVDSQVTMMFWYRQQPGQSLTLIATANQGSEATYESGFVIDKFPISRPNLTFSTLTVSNMSPEDSSIYLCSVDDPGGRGLETQYFGPGTRLLVL.

This clonotype was observed a few times. The CDR3 nucleotides read TGTGCCAGCAGTTACGGGAGGACTTTAAACACCGGGGAGCTGTTTTTT. It encodes CASSYGRTLNTGELFF. The rearrangement links TRBV6-5 to TRBJ2-2; a possible D gene is TRBD2 (6 bases). Trimming left V 2 bases short and J 2 bases short, with 12 bases between. Looked up from germline, CDR1 is MNHEY and CDR2 is SVGAGI. This CDR3 has 16 amino acids.

The gene calls are TRBV20-1 and TRBJ2-5; 7 bases fit TRBD1. Germline V gene sequence: CDR1 DFQATT, CDR2 SNEGSKA (reference sequence). There are 14 residues in the CDR3. The trim removed 2 bases at V and 3 bases at J, leaving 6 bases unmatched. CDR3 DNA: TGCAGTGCTAGATCGGGACAGACAGAAGAGACCCAGTACTTC. Encoded protein: CSARSGQTEETQYF.

This clonotype was seen more than once but under ten times. The V call is TRBV5-6, the J call TRBJ2-2; D unresolved. Trimming took 4 bases from V and 5 from J, leaving 6 bases between them. Germline V lookup: CDR1 SGHDT, CDR2 YYEEEE. The CDR3 length is 12 residues. The CDR3 nucleotides read TGTGCCAGCAGCGGGCTGACCGGGGAGCTGTTTTTT. Translating it yields CASSGLTGELFF.

Many counts were recorded for this clonotype. The V gene is TRBV28, the J gene TRBJ1-4; 9 bases agree with TRBD1. The CDR3 loop spans 18 amino acids. Trimming cost V 8 bases and J 0 bases; bases outside gene matches: 13. CDR1 and CDR2 from the germline V gene are MDHEN and SYDVKM. The DNA for the CDR3 is TGTGCCAGCCGTGCCCCGGGACAGGGATGGTCAACTAATGAAAAACTGTTTTTT. It specifies CASRAPGQGWSTNEKLFF.

This clonotype has just one count. This chain uses TRBV27 with TRBJ2-7; 9 nucleotides line up with TRBD1. V lost 6 bases and J lost 3; bases outside the gene matches: 6. Germline V lookup: CDR1 MNHEY, CDR2 SMNVEV (reference sequence). The CDR3 is made up of 14 amino acids. The CDR3 coding sequence is TGTGCCAGCAGGCCTGGGACAGGGTTCTACGAGCAGTACTTC. Protein product: CASRPGTGFYEQYF.

This clonotype came up a few times. V is TRBV11-2 and J is TRBJ1-4; the D is unclear. The CDR3 is made up of 16 amino acids. The germline V gene has CDR1 SGHAT and CDR2 FQNNGV. V was clipped by 1 base and J by 1 base, with 10 bases between them. DNA for the CDR3: TGTGCCAGCAGCTTAGGAGGGCTGGGAACTAATGAAAAACTGTTTTTT. Its translation is CASSLGGLGTNEKLFF.

This clonotype was seen repeatedly, ten times or more. The V gene is TRBV29-1, the J gene TRBJ1-1; no firm D call. Germline V gives CDR1 SQVTM, CDR2 ANQGSEA. The CDR3 is 15 amino acids. V was pared by 7 bases and J by 1 base, with 19 bases between. The CDR3 coding sequence is TGCAGCGCTCCAACTTTCGGGGTGGCGAACACTGAAGCTTTCTTT. This encodes CSAPTFGVANTEAFF. Filled out from reference TRBV29-1 and TRBJ1-1, the complete variable domain reads SAVISQKPSRDICQRGTSLTIQCQVDSQVTMMFWYRQQPGQSLTLIATANQGSEATYESGFVIDKFPISRPNLTFSTLTVSNMSPEDSSIYLCSAPTFGVANTEAFFGQGTRLTVV.

This clonotype was detected only a few times. The chain carries TRBV7-9 and TRBJ2-7; the D is unclear. Trimming shortened V by 1 base and J by 2 bases, and 6 bases separated the two germline ends. The CDR3 covers 13 residues. CDR1 is SEHNR, CDR2 FQNEAQ, per germline (reference sequence). The CDR3 protein is CASSLELAYEQYF. CDR3 nucleotides: TGTGCCAGCAGCTTAGAACTGGCCTACGAGCAGTACTTC.

The chain has TRBV4-2 and TRBJ2-1; 7 bases map to TRBD2. This CDR3 contains 16 residues. Germline CDR1 is LGHNA and CDR2 is YNFKEQ. V was clipped by 1 base and J by 7 bases; unmatched bases: 10. CDR3 in DNA: TGTGCCAGCAGCCAAGGCGCGGCGGGAGAGGGGAATGAGCAGTTCTTC. It is translated as CASSQGAAGEGNEQFF.